These 4 T cell receptor beta chains originate from one sample sequenced in a study of molecular identifiers for immune sequencing clone quantification. TCRdb called the PCR reads again in MiXCR, with one record for every CDR3 protein. Seen here are about 640,000 distinct CDR3 sequences, just under 20% observed once, and the top ten hold roughly 0.9%. The sequencing input was naive CD8+ T cells from blood, with Jurkat cell RNA spiked in. The subset is: FACS-sorted CD8+CD4-CCR7+CD45RA+ naive T cells. These receptors all come from a human donor in good health. Some libraries in this study had Jurkat cell RNA spiked in.

This clonotype occurred many times. The chain has TRBV5-1 and TRBJ2-1; 9 positions agree with TRBD2. The CDR3 totals 15 residues. The V and J ends lost 1 base and 3 bases, in that order; junction bases with no gene match: 2. CDR1 is SGHRS, CDR2 YFSETQ, per germline. CDR3 bases: TGCGCCAGCAGCTTGCCTAGCGGGGACTACAATGAGCAGTTCTTC. Protein: CASSLPSGDYNEQFF.

Points on this clonotype: This could be a read error, since a much larger clone is one nucleotide away. CDR3 region: CASSLRNASTEAFF. The CDR3 region has the DNA TGCGCCAGCAGCCTACGCAACGCGAGCACTGAAGCTTTCTTT. The chain carries TRBV4-1 and TRBJ1-1, with D unclear. The CDR3 sequence is 14 residues long. Trimming left V 4 bases short and J 4 bases short, with 13 bases between. The germline gives CDR1 MGHRA, CDR2 YSYEKL.

This clonotype was counted many times. The CDR3 sequence is CASGLPPRGRGGPDTQYF. In DNA, the CDR3 is TGTGCTAGTGGTTTGCCTCCCCGGGGACGGGGGGGCCCAGATACGCAGTATTTT. The V and J genes are TRBV12-5 and TRBJ2-3; 8 nucleotides match TRBD2. The ends lost 2 bases at V and 4 bases at J; junction bases unmatched: 14. The germline CDR1 and CDR2 sequences are LGHNT and FRNRAP. The CDR3 sequence is 18 residues long.

This clonotype was counted many times. The rearrangement uses TRBV29-1 and TRBJ1-1; D is perhaps TRBD1 (5 bases). The ends were cut back, 2 bases at V and 1 base at J, with 14 bases in the middle. Germline V gives CDR1 SQVTM, CDR2 ANQGSEA. The length of the CDR3 is 15 residues. DNA of the CDR3: TGCAGCGTTGAAAGAACCGGGGCGCAGAACACTGAAGCTTTCTTT. Its protein product is CSVERTGAQNTEAFF. Full variable domain (remainder filled in from reference TRBV29-1 and TRBJ1-1): SAVISQKPSRDICQRGTSLTIQCQVDSQVTMMFWYRQQPGQSLTLIATANQGSEATYESGFVIDKFPISRPNLTFSTLTVSNMSPEDSSIYLCSVERTGAQNTEAFFGQGTRLTVV.